This T cell receptor (beta chain) is drawn from a study of blood T cell repertoires in COVID-19. Study-wide context: Acute and convalescent COVID-19 specimens originated in the United States, Italy and Spain. Sample material is recorded as cDNA or gDNA derived from T cells, B-cell-depleted T cells, or PBMCs.

The CDR3 length is 13 residues. V trimming: 3 bases; J trimming: 9 bases; junction bases outside the gene matches: 5. Germline loops: CDR1 ENHRY, CDR2 SYGVKD. Under the authors' procedure: Counts of nucleated cells, estimated from reference gene primer amplification, were obtained. Libraries were prepared by immunoSEQ multiplex PCR; TCRdb keeps only in-frame clonotypes and omits some of them. V and J calls and clone size are copied from that table; D and trimming were computed from the DNA. The sample holds under 150,000 clones, 84% seen once. This clone was seen once. Sequenced: peripheral blood. The clonotype comes from a human donor in a cohort sampled during active COVID-19. The chain links TRBV10-3 to TRBJ2-4; 7 nucleotides align to TRBD1. The CDR3: CAISDAAGGIQYF. CDR3 sequence (DNA): TGTGCCATCAGTGACGCGGCAGGGGGCATTCAGTACTTC.